This T cell receptor beta chain was identified during a study of T cells in Graves' hyperthyroidism and ophthalmopathy. A few counts support this clonotype. The antigen remains undetermined. Trimming cost V 4 bases and J 3 bases, with 10 bases left between them. CDR1 is SGHTA, CDR2 FQGTGA, per germline. The CDR3 covers 14 residues. Amplified TCR beta CDR3 regions derived from RNA transcripts. The HTBI primer set served for first-round RT-PCR of the TCR CDR3. MiXCR, run by TCRdb on the multiplex PCR reads, gives a single entry per CDR3 protein. The sample yields about 690,000 distinct CDR3 sequences, around 16% seen once. Fresh peripheral blood, 7.5 to 10 ml, yielded the PBMCs. General study findings and limits: Most clonotypes that expanded in the thyroid above 0.001 also showed up in blood. In validation, the model predicted ophthalmopathy. These predictions came a median around 5.9 months before onset.

The specimen was blood. V usage is TRBV7-3 and J usage is TRBJ1-5, with a weak D call TRBD1 (5 bases). The receptor was derived from a man aged 45-60 years with Graves' hyperthyroidism. CDR3: CASSSGGNNQPQHF. The CDR3 DNA sequence: TGTGCCAGCAGCTCCGGGGGGAACAATCAGCCCCAGCATTTT. The variable domain in full, completed from reference TRBV7-3 and TRBJ1-5, reads GAGVSQTPSNKVTEKGKYVELRCDPISGHTALYWYRQSLGQGPEFLIYFQGTGAADDSGLPNDRFFAVRPEGSVSTLKIQRTERGDSAVYLCASSSGGNNQPQHFGDGTRLSIL.